This TCR beta chain was captured in a study of blood T cell repertoires in COVID-19. The overall study: Sites in the United States, Italy and Spain provided acute and convalescent COVID-19 samples. PBMCs, B-cell-depleted T cells, or T cells were the source of the cDNA or gDNA that made up the material.

Original handling: Reference gene primer amplification in the assay estimated nucleated cell counts. TCRdb keeps only in-frame clones here, not all; method: immunoSEQ multiplex PCR. Clone size and the V and J calls come from that table; the DNA yielded D and trimming. The sample shows roughly 350,000 clones, over 70% of them seen only once. Trimming stripped 1 base from V and 5 bases from J, with 10 bases between. The CDR3 covers 13 residues. Germline-derived CDR1 and CDR2 are SGHRS and YFSETQ. The chain uses TRBV5-1 and TRBJ2-7; a possible D gene is TRBD1 (5 bases). This clonotype originated in a woman between 50 and 59 years old with COVID-19, enrolled during active disease. The sample taken for sequencing was peripheral blood. DNA for the CDR3: TGCGCCAGCAGCTTGCAGGGCTGGAACGAGCAGTACTTC. Its protein product is CASSLQGWNEQYF.